The present T cell receptor (beta chain) was sequenced within a study of blood T cell repertoires in COVID-19. The CDR3 totals 15 residues. V shed 2 bases and J shed 3 bases, with 10 bases lying between them. The germline V gene has CDR1 SSHAT and CDR2 FNYEAQ (reference sequence). Sequencing was performed with immunoSEQ multiplex PCR; in TCRdb, only in-frame clones are kept and a portion is missing. The sample holds about 210,000 clones, more than 75% seen once. The chain recombines TRBV7-7 with TRBJ2-2; D is perhaps TRBD2 (6 bases). The source is a man aged 25-45 years with acute COVID-19. The material sequenced was PBMCs or T cells enriched from blood (not recorded which). CDR3 amino acids: CASSLREEDTGELFF. CDR3 DNA: TGTGCCAGCAGCTTAAGGGAGGAGGACACCGGGGAGCTGTTTTTT.